This T cell receptor beta chain was identified in a study of T cell repertoires in cytomegalovirus infection. The CDR3 runs to 16 residues. V was clipped by 5 bases and J by 4 bases; unmatched bases: 13. TCRdb processed the reads anew with MiXCR; each CDR3 protein has one entry. The repertoire has 700,000 to 950,000 distinct CDR3 sequences, approximately 29% of them found once; the top ten carry around 11%. This clonotype was observed many times. The antigen is undetermined. This TCR derives from a human donor in good health (CMV status not recorded). Some clones in this sample may be carry-over from other donors' samples. This material consisted of cultured CD8+ T cells from PBMCs, taken from culture after CMV antigen stimulation. This chain uses TRBV12-3 or TRBV12-4 with TRBJ1-2; 7 nucleotides align to TRBD1. CDR3 protein: CASSGGQLPFFYGYTF. DNA for the CDR3: TGTGCCAGCAGTGGGGGACAGTTACCCTTCTTCTATGGCTACACCTTC.